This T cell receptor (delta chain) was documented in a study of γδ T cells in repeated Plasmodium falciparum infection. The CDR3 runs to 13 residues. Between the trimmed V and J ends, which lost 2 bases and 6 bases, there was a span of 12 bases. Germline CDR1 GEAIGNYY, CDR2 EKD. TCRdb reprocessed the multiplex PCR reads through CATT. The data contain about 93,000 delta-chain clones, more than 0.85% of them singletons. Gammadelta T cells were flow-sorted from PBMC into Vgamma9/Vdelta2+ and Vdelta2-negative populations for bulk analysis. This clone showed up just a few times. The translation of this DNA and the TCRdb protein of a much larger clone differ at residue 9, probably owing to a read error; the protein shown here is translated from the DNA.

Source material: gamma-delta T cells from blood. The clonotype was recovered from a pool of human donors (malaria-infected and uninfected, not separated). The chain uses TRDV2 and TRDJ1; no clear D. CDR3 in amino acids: CACDSVGVYKLIF. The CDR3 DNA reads TGTGCCTGTGACAGTGTAGGAGTCTATAAACTCATCTTT.